This TCR beta chain was observed in a study of T cells and Merkel cell carcinoma outcomes. Trimming stripped 4 bases from V and 3 bases from J, with 13 bases between. Germline V gives CDR1 SQVTM, CDR2 ANQGSEA. The CDR3 length is 13 residues. TCRdb's copy holds only in-frame clones and misses some; the assay was immunoSEQ multiplex PCR. The sample contains about 19,000 clones, about four fifths of which appear only once. The J gene is TRBJ2-7, the V gene TRBV29-1; TRBD1 might be the D (5 bases). This TCR came from a human donor with Merkel cell carcinoma. The source material was tumor tissue from Merkel cell carcinoma. CDR3 protein: CSVVKAGNYEQYF. CDR3 DNA: TGCAGCGTTGTAAAGGCAGGGAACTACGAGCAGTACTTC.